Each of the 2 T cell receptor beta chains below was sequenced from the same sample in a study of regulatory T cells in long-lasting Graves disease (dated by TCRdb to about 2021). The receptor library was made with multiplex PCR. The data were produced on an Illumina HiSeq 4000. iRepertoire HTBI primers and Arm-PCR amplification of CDR3 regions were used to construct TCR beta libraries. The raw public reads went through TCRdb reprocessing: fastp at Q25, MiXCR clone calling, in-frame beta chains kept. Each entry is one CDR3 protein sequence, shown with its most common DNA and genes. The sample table contains a few hundred thousand distinct CDR3 sequences; only one count was recorded for around a fifth of them. The ten largest clones represent over 6% of the sample. In light of the paper, this sample's time point label describes: persistent/refractory GD, antithyroid drugs over 5 years with positive TRAb. RNA was extracted from PBMCs in TRIzol for both TCR sequencing and RNA sequencing.

Sequences were derived from peripheral blood mononuclear cells (PBMCs), sampled when the disease was refractory, from a patient treated with antithyroid drugs. These receptors were taken from a female donor with Graves disease.

As regards this clonotype: A read error may account for a junction end that differs from germline. CDR3 coding DNA: TGCGCCAGCAGCCAAATAGGAACTATCCAAGAGACCCAGTACTTC. It codes for CASSQIGTIQETQYF. This chain uses TRBV7-9 with TRBJ2-5; D uncertain. CDR1 SEHNR and CDR2 FQNEAQ come from the germline V gene (reference sequence). The CDR3 sequence is 15 residues long.

The sample holds many counts of this clonotype. The rearrangement links TRBV12-3 or TRBV12-4 to TRBJ1-1; no definite D call. The V end lost 5 bases, the J end lost 3 bases, and 13 bases lay between the germline ends. CDR3 length equals 14 residues. The CDR3 loop is CASSRREWDTEAFF. The CDR3 DNA is TGTGCCAGCAGTAGAAGGGAATGGGACACTGAAGCTTTCTTT.